These T cell receptor beta chains were read from a single sample in a study of blood T cell repertoires in COVID-19. Some clones are missing from TCRdb's copy, which holds only in-frame ones; the method was immunoSEQ multiplex PCR. The repertoire holds under 250,000 clones, roughly 82% seen once, with 10% to 15% in the top ten. The sample consisted of peripheral blood. Receptor source: a woman in her thirties or forties with acute or convalescent COVID-19. CDR3s leave out the opening cysteine and the closing phenylalanine or tryptophan.

J gene,V gene,CDR3 protein
TRBJ2-7,TRBV27,ASSSWTSGRSYEQY
TRBJ2-7,TRBV29-1,STSKTGRIDEQY
TRBJ2-1,TRBV10-2,ASSMGSSGYNEQF
TRBJ1-5,TRBV5-6,ASSSFVGRGRGQPQH
TRBJ2-3,TRBV10-3,AMGQGTDTQY
TRBJ2-7,TRBV5-4,ASSLPGDSYEQY
TRBJ1-5,TRBV7-2,ASSWGHSPNQPQH
TRBJ2-1,TRBV3-1/TRBV3-2,ASSSPGLAEQF
TRBJ1-2,TRBV5-8,ASSGLGGNGYT
TRBJ2-1,TRBV5-6,ASSLLGREQF
TRBJ1-1,TRBV6-5,ASSDNRAGEAF
TRBJ2-7,TRBV25-1,ASSELAGPPYEQY
TRBJ1-2,TRBV5-1,ASSLSTGTNYGYT
TRBJ2-1,TRBV5-5,ASSYQFRYNEQF
TRBJ2-7,TRBV7-8,ASSLPRDRGSPTGYEQY
TRBJ1-3,TRBV18,ASAQQVEDTIY
TRBJ1-5,TRBV19,ATREVLGQPQH
TRBJ2-7,TRBV9,ASSVGAGDYEQY
TRBJ2-1,TRBV5-1,ASSLETGGYNEQF
TRBJ1-1,TRBV11-3,ASSLDRGRAF
TRBJ2-1,TRBV6-2/TRBV6-3,ASSPRTVMGEQF
TRBJ2-3,TRBV2,ASSAGLAVTDTQY
TRBJ1-2,TRBV11-2,ASSENRFFYGYT
TRBJ2-7,TRBV5-5,ASSVDYEQY
TRBJ1-1,TRBV12-3/TRBV12-4,ASSFLGSTEAF
TRBJ1-5,TRBV19,ASSIEGAPSQPQH
TRBJ2-3,TRBV4-1,ASSQVASGTDTQY
TRBJ1-2,TRBV11-2,ASSPRTANYGYT
TRBJ2-7,TRBV20-1,SASILAETYEQY
TRBJ2-3,TRBV6-5,ASSLRQASDTQY
TRBJ2-7,TRBV3-1/TRBV3-2,ASSQFLVEQY
TRBJ2-3,TRBV5-1,ASSDLQPDTQY
TRBJ1-2,TRBV6-2/TRBV6-3,ASSYSLRGSFGYT
TRBJ2-3,TRBV5-8,ASSELAGLTDTQY
TRBJ2-1,TRBV5-6,ASSTTSGREQF
TRBJ1-2,TRBV4-3,ASSQDQGATGGYT
TRBJ1-4,TRBV2,ASSVGGRSTNEKLF
TRBJ1-3,TRBV19,ASSITGYSGNTIY
TRBJ1-1,TRBV9,ASRPSTGGNTEAF
TRBJ2-7,TRBV20-1,SASPQRGFFRRY
TRBJ2-3,TRBV6-2/TRBV6-3,ASSYSTQNTDTQY
TRBJ2-1,TRBV30,AWSAGLAGHNEQF
TRBJ1-5,TRBV15,ATSGSGSNQPQH
TRBJ1-1,TRBV30,AWSATLWTGRGGTEAF
TRBJ1-3,TRBV19,ASSIGVEQSGNTIY
TRBJ2-4,TRBV4-3,ASSQDGLAGTQNIQY
TRBJ1-1,TRBV29-1,SVEDEVPNTEAF
TRBJ2-1,TRBV7-8,ASSLAMRVGEQF
TRBJ2-6,TRBV15,ATSKRDSGANVLT
TRBJ1-2,TRBV6-5,ASKEGLQNYGYT
TRBJ2-1,TRBV6-5,ASRPGQGGYNEQF
TRBJ2-7,TRBV5-6,ASSSGPQGTPYEQY
TRBJ1-2,TRBV7-2,ASSQKGGPGGGYT